This paragraph covers one TCR beta chain sequence. Germline V CDR1 and CDR2: MNHNS, SASEGT. The CDR3 consists of 14 residues. This entry comes from a study of monozygotic twins with inflammatory bowel disease. TCRdb reprocessed the 5' RACE reads and stores each CDR3 protein as one record, lacking DNA. Seen in this sample are 300,000 to 450,000 distinct CDR3 sequences; the ten most common clones hold just over 2.5%. The TCR was taken from a human donor with ulcerative colitis or Crohn's disease, or a healthy co-twin of an affected twin (not recorded which). Sequencing used blood. The genes are TRBV6-1 and TRBJ2-7; the D gene TCRdb calls, TRBD1, cannot be checked with no DNA. Here the CDR3 reads CASMMWTEAYEQYF.